Listed here are 30 T cell receptor beta chains from one sample, sequenced in a study of tumor-infiltrating lymphocytes in primary liver carcinoma. TCR beta cDNA was made from 450 to 500 ng total RNA with a constant-region primer. Slightly modified ARM-PCR, run as three nested multiplex PCR rounds, produced the TCR beta libraries. Running around 9 cycles apiece, the first two PCR rounds relied on TRBV1-TRBV30 forward primers together with a C-beta reverse primer. TCRdb itself ran the multiplex PCR reads through MiXCR, one entry per CDR3 protein. The repertoire holds hundreds of thousands of distinct CDR3 sequences, with more than 55% as singletons. Both blood RNA, taken from unsorted whole blood, and germline DNA were extracted. Source material: peripheral blood. All receptors come from a man aged 40-49 years with primary liver carcinoma and hepatitis B virus infection.

A remark on this clonotype: With a much larger clone just one base away, this may be a read error. The chain couples TRBV29-1 to TRBJ1-4, with D unresolved. This CDR3 has 12 amino acids. Germline V gives CDR1 SQVTM, CDR2 ANQGSEA. The CDR3 bases are TGCAGCTTTACATCAACTATTGAAAAACTGTTTTTT. Protein: CSFTSTIEKLFF.

As to this clonotype: An end of the junction differs from the germline gene, which may be a read error. CDR3 sequence (DNA): TGTGCTAGCTGGTCCTTGGCGATAGCGAACATCGGGGAGCTGTTTTTT. It translates to CASWSLAIANIGELFF. The rearrangement links TRBV6-2 or TRBV6-3 to TRBJ2-2; perhaps TRBD2 as D (5 bases). Germline-derived CDR1 and CDR2 are MNHEY and SVGEGT. This CDR3 spans 16 amino acids.

This clonotype was recorded at least ten times. This sequence joins TRBV29-1 and TRBJ2-7; 7 bases are a match to TRBD1. Germline V gene lookup returns CDR1 SQVTM and CDR2 ANQGSEA. This CDR3 is 13 amino acids long. With 5 bases clipped from V and 1 base from J, the junction kept 5 bases outside the gene matches. The CDR3 DNA follows: TGCAGCGTTTCCACAGGGGATTCCTACGAGCAGTACTTC. Translated, it gives CSVSTGDSYEQYF.

This clonotype was recorded many times. The CDR3 is CSVGTSGYNEQFF. The DNA for the CDR3 is TGCAGCGTCGGGACTAGCGGCTACAATGAGCAGTTCTTC. V is TRBV29-1 and J is TRBJ2-1; 11 nucleotides match TRBD2. The CDR3 contains 13 residues. The trim removed 6 bases at V and 3 bases at J, leaving 1 base unmatched. Germline V gene data show CDR1 as SQVTM and CDR2 as ANQGSEA.

This clonotype has at least ten counts. The CDR3 DNA reads TGTGCCAGCAGCTTGGGGTATGAGCAGTTCTTC. Amino acid sequence: CASSLGYEQFF. This chain connects TRBV5-4 to TRBJ2-1; D not certain. The CDR3 is 11 amino acids. The germline V gene has CDR1 SGHNT and CDR2 YYREEE (reference sequence). V was clipped by 0 bases and J by 8 bases, with 3 bases between them. Complete variable domain (other parts from reference TRBV5-4 and TRBJ2-1): ETGVTQSPTHLIKTRGQQVTLRCSSQSGHNTVSWYQQALGQGPQFIFQYYREEENGRGNFPPRFSGLQFPNYSSELNVNALELDDSALYLCASSLGYEQFFGPGTRLTVL.

With respect to this clonotype: A read error may produce the germline difference seen at one junction end. The chain carries TRBV6-6 and TRBJ2-1; D is unclear. Germline loops: CDR1 MNHNY, CDR2 SVGAGI (reference sequence). The CDR3 is 12 amino acids. CDR3 residues: CVSSPLRGGQFF. The CDR3 coding sequence is TGTGTCAGCAGCCCCCTCAGAGGCGGGCAGTTCTTC.

Concerning this clonotype: One base away lies a much larger clone, so this may be a sequencing read error. The rearrangement joins TRBV6-2 or TRBV6-3 to TRBJ2-7; TRBD2 agrees at 7 bases. The trim removed 5 bases at V and 1 base at J, leaving 8 bases unmatched. Per the germline V gene, CDR1 is MNHEY and CDR2 is SVGEGT. The CDR3 sequence is 15 residues long. This CDR3 reads CASSKPAGRSYEQYF. The CDR3 DNA sequence: TGTGCCAGCAGTAAACCAGCGGGAAGGTCCTACGAGCAGTACTTC.

Concerning this clonotype: A much larger clone is a single base away; this may be a read error. The V and J genes are TRBV12-3 or TRBV12-4 and TRBJ2-3, with TRBD1 identical over 9 bases. There are 16 residues in the CDR3. In DNA, the CDR3 is TGTGCCAGCAGTTTTTTGGCGGGACAGGGAAGAGATATGCAGTATTTT. Amino acid sequence: CASSFLAGQGRDMQYF.

Sample share makes this clonotype medium-sized. The chain combines TRBV11-1 with TRBJ2-7, with D perhaps matching TRBD2 (5 bases). Trimming took 3 bases from V and 0 from J, leaving 21 bases between them. CDR1 is SGHAT and CDR2 is FQDESV in the germline V gene (reference sequence). The CDR3 contains 18 residues. The chain's CDR3 is CASSFSPRMSGLSYEQYF. The CDR3 region has the DNA TGTGCCAGCAGCTTCAGCCCCCGAATGTCCGGACTCTCCTACGAGCAGTACTTC.

This clonotype was counted a few times. An end of the junction differs from the germline gene, which may be a read error. V gene TRBV29-1 combines with J gene TRBJ2-7; D remains ambiguous. Germline lookup yields CDR1 SQVTM and CDR2 ANQGSEA. The CDR3 sequence is 11 residues long. CDR3 coding DNA: TGCAGCGTATCAACAGCCTACGGGCAGTACTTC. Amino acid sequence: CSVSTAYGQYF.

Concerning this clonotype: This may be a read error: a much more frequent sequence differs by one nucleotide. This chain uses TRBV10-1 with TRBJ2-3; D is unresolved. CDR1 is WNHNN and CDR2 is SYGVQD in the germline V gene (reference sequence). This CDR3 is built from 13 residues. This CDR3 reads CTSSDHPSQTQYF. The CDR3 coding sequence is TGCACCAGCAGTGATCATCCCTCGCAAACGCAGTATTTT.

The chain has TRBV29-1 and TRBJ2-3; the match to TRBD2 covers 13 bases. V was pared by 6 bases and J by 3 bases, with 9 bases of the junction left unmatched. The length of the CDR3 is 16 residues. Germline lookup yields CDR1 SQVTM and CDR2 ANQGSEA. CDR3 in DNA: TGCAGCGTGGTAGGACTAGCGGGAGTGAGGACAGATACGCAGTATTTT. Translating gives CSVVGLAGVRTDTQYF.

Worth noting for this clonotype: This sequence may be a read error, since a much larger clone differs from it by one base. The CDR3 does not end in the conserved phenylalanine or tryptophan, so this is likely a read error. J is TRBJ2-3 and V is TRBV6-5; D gene uncertain. Germline V gene lookup returns CDR1 MNHEY and CDR2 SVGAGI. The CDR3 spans 12 residues. V was pared by 6 bases and J by 3 bases, with 7 bases between. Here the CDR3 DNA reads TGTGCCAGCAGCGACTTAACAGATACGCAGTATTCT. Amino acid sequence: CASSDLTDTQYS.

Points on this clonotype: Being one base from a much bigger clone, this may be a read error. The chain recombines TRBV6-1 with TRBJ1-2, with D unresolved. The ends were cut back, 10 bases at V and 0 bases at J, with 12 bases in the middle. CDR1 is MNHNS and CDR2 is SASEGT in the germline V gene. The CDR3 spans 13 residues. CDR3 bases: TGTGCCACCCAAGGGTACACTAACTATGGCTACACCTTC. Its protein is CATQGYTNYGYTF.

The sample holds a few counts of this clonotype. The chain joins TRBV29-1 to TRBJ2-5; no reliable D call. There are 13 residues in the CDR3. Trimming removed 3 bases at V and 2 bases at J, with 10 bases between. Germline CDR1 SQVTM, CDR2 ANQGSEA. The CDR3 DNA sequence: TGCAGCGTTGATGTCCCCCAACAAGAGACCCAGTACTTC. As protein: CSVDVPQQETQYF.

This chain connects TRBV24-1 to TRBJ2-2, with D possibly TRBD1 on 5 matching bases. This CDR3 spans 14 amino acids. V lost 4 bases to trimming and J lost 3 bases, with 8 bases between them. Per germline, CDR1 KGHDR and CDR2 SFDVKD. CDR3: CATSDPGYTGELFF. The DNA for the CDR3 is TGTGCCACCAGTGACCCAGGGTACACCGGGGAGCTGTTTTTT.

This clonotype was counted once. A clone one base away is much larger, so this may be a read error. The CDR3 ends on some other residue instead of the conserved phenylalanine or tryptophan, so this is likely a read error. V gene TRBV12-3 or TRBV12-4 combines with J gene TRBJ2-2; D may correspond to TRBD1 or TRBD2 (6 bases each). V lost 6 bases and J lost 5, with 13 bases in between. The CDR3 is 14 residues long. This CDR3 is CASSPRRGTGELFY. CDR3 bases: TGTGCCAGCAGCCCTCGGAGGGGGACCGGGGAGCTGTTTTAT.

As concerns this clonotype: The germline gene is not matched at one end of the junction; a read error may be the cause. V usage is TRBV6-1 and J usage is TRBJ1-1; D ambiguous. This CDR3 region has 13 residues. Per the germline V gene, CDR1 is MNHNS and CDR2 is SASEGT. The CDR3, as DNA: TGTGCAAGCAGTTTTCATCGGAACGCTGAAGCTTTCTTT. The encoded protein is CASSFHRNAEAFF.

This clonotype has a single count. A much bigger clone sits one base away, suggesting this may be a read error. V and J are TRBV29-1 and TRBJ2-3; weak D call: TRBD2 (6 bases). Germline V CDR1 and CDR2: SQVTM, ANQGSEA. This CDR3 is built from 11 residues. The CDR3 bases are TGCAACGTTACCGGGAGAGGGGCGCAGTATTTT. As protein: CNVTGRGAQYF.

This clonotype was detected many times. V is TRBV29-1 and J is TRBJ1-2, with unresolved D. This CDR3 has 12 amino acids. CDR1 and CDR2 (germline): SQVTM, ANQGSEA. The germline V and J ends were trimmed by 7 bases and 2 bases, with 11 bases remaining between them. The CDR3, as DNA: TGCAGCGGGGGTGACAAGAACTATGGCTACACCTTC. It specifies CSGGDKNYGYTF.

The chain is built from TRBV28 and TRBJ2-7; tentative D call: TRBD2 (6 bases). This CDR3 contains 15 residues. V was trimmed by 4 bases and J by 2 bases, leaving 15 bases between them. Germline CDR1 and CDR2: MDHEN and SYDVKM. The CDR3 nucleotides read TGTGCCAGCAGTTCGTCCGGGACTCCCGCCTACGAGCAGTACTTC. It yields the protein CASSSSGTPAYEQYF.

Concerning this clonotype: In this CDR3 the conserved last residue, phenylalanine or tryptophan, is missing, so a read error is likely. The V and J genes are TRBV5-1 and TRBJ2-6; no reliable D call. This CDR3 is 16 amino acids long. Trimming removed 4 bases from V and 2 bases from J, with 13 bases in between. Germline CDR1 and CDR2: SGHRS and YFSETQ. The chain's CDR3 is CASSPGRVAGANVLTY. CDR3 DNA: TGCGCCAGCAGCCCCGGTAGGGTTGCTGGGGCCAACGTCCTGACTTAC.

Remarks on this clonotype: A read error may be the cause here, since a much bigger clone is one base away. V and J are TRBV4-3 and TRBJ2-7; possibly TRBD1 for D (6 bases). CDR1 and CDR2 from the germline V gene are LGHNA and YSLEER. The CDR3 extends over 15 amino acids. V gave up 3 bases and J gave up 0 bases, with 12 bases separating them. The CDR3 DNA reads TGCGCCAGCAGCCACTGGCAGGGACACTCCTACGAGCAGTACTTC. Encoded protein: CASSHWQGHSYEQYF.

The table lists this clonotype with a count of one. This may be a read error: a much more frequent sequence differs by one nucleotide. The CDR3 does not close with the conserved phenylalanine or tryptophan, likely indicating a read error. V usage is TRBV4-2 and J usage is TRBJ2-5, with TRBD2 matching 12 bases. CDR1 LGHNA and CDR2 YNFKEQ come from the germline V gene. The V gene end was trimmed by 1 base and the J gene end by 5 bases; junction bases not matched to a gene: 5. The CDR3 length is 16 residues. Written as DNA, the CDR3 is TGTGCCAGCAGCCAAGGGACTAGCGGGATGTTGGAGACCCAGTACATC. This translates into CASSQGTSGMLETQYI.

Concerning this clonotype: A read error may explain this, as a much larger clone is one base away. V is TRBV4-2 and J is TRBJ1-1; no clear D. This CDR3 region has 16 residues. V lost 2 bases, J lost 1 base, and 14 bases lay in between. Germline V gene lookup returns CDR1 LGHNA and CDR2 YNFKEQ. The DNA of the CDR3 is TGTGCCAGCAGCCAATTATGGGGAGGGAGGAACACTGAAGCTTTCTTT. This gives the protein CASSQLWGGRNTEAFF.

This sequence joins TRBV12-5 and TRBJ2-1; D is ambiguous. V was clipped by 1 base and J by 3 bases, with 7 bases between them. Germline CDR1 is LGHNT and CDR2 is FRNRAP. The CDR3 contains 14 residues. The CDR3, as DNA: TGTGCTAGTGGTTTGGGGAGCTGCTACAATGAGCAGTTCTTC. This gives the protein CASGLGSCYNEQFF.

The genes are TRBV5-4 and TRBJ1-1; 9 bases map to TRBD1. Unmatched junction bases numbered 3, after V lost 1 base and J lost 5 bases. The CDR3 spans 14 residues. Germline lookup yields CDR1 SGHNT and CDR2 YYREEE (reference sequence). CDR3 bases: TGTGCCAGCAGCTTGCGGGACAGGGAAACTGAAGCTTTCTTT. It translates to CASSLRDRETEAFF.

The genes are TRBV6-1 and TRBJ1-5; D might be TRBD1 or TRBD2, each matching 5 bases. The J call may be wrong; the DNA end is better matched by TRBJ2-3. The germline CDR1 and CDR2 sequences are MNHNS and SASEGT. The CDR3 totals 14 residues. CDR3 residues: CAIRPGQWDQPQYF. In DNA form, the CDR3 reads TGTGCCATCAGACCGGGGCAGTGGGATCAGCCCCAGTATTTT.

This clonotype was seen repeatedly, ten times or more. J is TRBJ1-5 and V is TRBV6-2 or TRBV6-3; D might be TRBD1 (5 bases). V was shortened by 0 bases and J by 4 bases, with 19 bases between the two germline ends. Germline V gene sequence: CDR1 MNHEY, CDR2 SVGEGT. The length of the CDR3 is 18 residues. The CDR3 reads CASSYSTFQGRTNQPQHF. The CDR3 region has the DNA TGTGCCAGCAGTTACTCGACCTTTCAGGGTAGGACGAATCAGCCCCAGCATTTT.

This clonotype has at least ten counts. J is TRBJ2-7 and V is TRBV29-1; D is unresolved. This CDR3 region has 11 residues. In germline, CDR1 is SQVTM, CDR2 ANQGSEA. V lost 4 bases and J lost 6, with 10 bases in between. CDR3 in amino acids: CSVGYLSEQYF. CDR3 in DNA: TGCAGCGTTGGGTATTTGAGCGAGCAGTACTTC.